These T cell receptor beta chains were read from a single sample in a study of T cells in tumors after PD-1 blockade. Produced via immunoSEQ multiplex PCR; TCRdb's table is partial and in-frame only. Among about 600 clones, 75% were seen once, and the ten largest hold roughly 28%. The specimen comprised tumor tissue, sampled after anti-PD-1 treatment. These receptors all stem from a human donor with basal cell carcinoma. CDR3s include the opening cysteine and the closing phenylalanine or tryptophan. The order of the fields is D gene, V gene, J gene, CDR3 protein. The D gene is left open where the match is weak.

d_call: .; v_call: TRBV7-8; j_call: TRBJ1-1; cdr3_aa: CASSPKGRTEAFF
d_call: TRBD2; v_call: TRBV5-1; j_call: TRBJ2-3; cdr3_aa: CASSLAPAAGGHTDTQYF
d_call: .; v_call: TRBV6-5; j_call: TRBJ2-3; cdr3_aa: CASRLQGSADTQYF
d_call: .; v_call: TRBV13; j_call: TRBJ2-7; cdr3_aa: CASSLGQRGEQYF
d_call: .; v_call: TRBV19; j_call: TRBJ1-5; cdr3_aa: CASSMWLSVNQPQHF
d_call: TRBD1; v_call: TRBV6-5; j_call: TRBJ2-7; cdr3_aa: CASSYPGTGEQYF
d_call: .; v_call: TRBV28; j_call: TRBJ2-5; cdr3_aa: CASSLLAGRKETQYF
d_call: .; v_call: TRBV18; j_call: TRBJ2-7; cdr3_aa: CASSRETGFEQYF
d_call: TRBD2; v_call: TRBV9; j_call: TRBJ2-7; cdr3_aa: CASSGLAGGPMYEQYF
d_call: TRBD1; v_call: TRBV19; j_call: TRBJ2-2; cdr3_aa: CASSPTDRETGELFF
d_call: TRBD2; v_call: TRBV19; j_call: TRBJ2-1; cdr3_aa: CASSGSSGSYNEQFF
d_call: TRBD2; v_call: TRBV5-1; j_call: TRBJ2-3; cdr3_aa: CASSRQTSGLTDTQYF
d_call: .; v_call: TRBV6-1; j_call: TRBJ2-1; cdr3_aa: CASSEPGDTLYNEQFF
d_call: .; v_call: TRBV11-3; j_call: TRBJ2-7; cdr3_aa: CASSLDGGEQYF
d_call: TRBD2; v_call: TRBV7-2; j_call: TRBJ2-1; cdr3_aa: CASSAHSGSSYNEQFF
d_call: .; v_call: TRBV5-1; j_call: TRBJ1-4; cdr3_aa: CASRGGNGEKLFF
d_call: .; v_call: TRBV6-5; j_call: TRBJ1-1; cdr3_aa: CASSYLEGGNTEAFF
d_call: TRBD2; v_call: TRBV6-6; j_call: TRBJ2-7; cdr3_aa: CASSPRTSGNVEQYF
d_call: .; v_call: TRBV19; j_call: TRBJ2-7; cdr3_aa: CASSTDQVASYEQYF
d_call: .; v_call: TRBV6-5; j_call: TRBJ1-1; cdr3_aa: CASSLTRMNTEAFF
d_call: .; v_call: TRBV3-1/TRBV3-2; j_call: TRBJ1-2; cdr3_aa: CASSHLQANYGYTF
d_call: .; v_call: TRBV13; j_call: TRBJ2-3; cdr3_aa: CASSLVLALNWSAHADTQYF
d_call: .; v_call: TRBV5-1; j_call: TRBJ1-2; cdr3_aa: CASSFGAGLDGGYTF
d_call: .; v_call: TRBV9; j_call: TRBJ2-1; cdr3_aa: CASSSPILRGHSYNEQFF
d_call: TRBD2; v_call: TRBV5-6; j_call: TRBJ2-1; cdr3_aa: CASSLKGLAGVYNEQFF
d_call: .; v_call: TRBV5-1; j_call: TRBJ2-1; cdr3_aa: CASSLGRDGVRDEQFF
d_call: TRBD2; v_call: TRBV5-7; j_call: TRBJ2-2; cdr3_aa: CASSRSGSINTGELFF
d_call: .; v_call: TRBV21-1; j_call: TRBJ2-3; cdr3_aa: CASSTLMGRTDTQYF
d_call: .; v_call: TRBV5-1; j_call: TRBJ2-7; cdr3_aa: CASSYETGSEQYF
d_call: .; v_call: TRBV18; j_call: TRBJ1-1; cdr3_aa: CASSPRTENTEAFF
d_call: .; v_call: TRBV29-1; j_call: TRBJ1-2; cdr3_aa: CSVEDGGLRLDGYTF
d_call: TRBD2; v_call: TRBV10-3; j_call: TRBJ2-5; cdr3_aa: CATAGLAGVETQYF
d_call: .; v_call: TRBV19; j_call: TRBJ2-4; cdr3_aa: CATAPGTTAKNIQYF
d_call: .; v_call: TRBV7-3; j_call: TRBJ2-1; cdr3_aa: CASSRQGSAYNEQFF
d_call: .; v_call: TRBV28; j_call: TRBJ1-5; cdr3_aa: CASSLGLVQPQHF
d_call: TRBD1; v_call: TRBV19; j_call: TRBJ2-7; cdr3_aa: CASSPWNGTEGLGQYF